These 25 T cell receptor beta chains were all obtained from the same sample, sequenced in a study of cytomegalovirus exposure and HLA in healthy donors. The PCR contained 60 Vbeta and 13 Jbeta primers. Produced via immunoSEQ multiplex PCR; TCRdb's table is partial and in-frame only. This table holds fewer than 60,000 clones. Material for sequencing was PBMCs. The source is a woman aged 25 to 39 in good health and CMV-seropositive.

J is TRBJ1-3 and V is TRBV10-3, with unresolved D. In germline, CDR1 is ENHRY, CDR2 SYGVKD. This CDR3 spans 14 amino acids. V lost 7 bases and J 0 bases, leaving 10 bases between the germline ends. The CDR3 region is CAIMAGYSGNTIYF. CDR3 sequence (DNA): TGTGCCATCATGGCGGGTTACTCTGGAAACACCATATATTTT.

V is TRBV2 and J is TRBJ2-2; tentatively, D is TRBD2 (6 bases). This CDR3 region has 16 residues. In germline, CDR1 is SNHLY, CDR2 FYNNEI. Trimming cost V 6 bases and J 4 bases, with 18 bases left between them. In DNA form, the CDR3 reads TGTGCCAGCAGGGTAGGACATTCAGCGGGCACCGGGGAGCTGTTTTTT. Encoded protein: CASRVGHSAGTGELFF.

The rearrangement uses TRBV11-2 and TRBJ2-1, with 10 bases lining up with TRBD1. There are 15 residues in the CDR3. Germline lookup yields CDR1 SGHAT and CDR2 FQNNGV. Trimming cost V 7 bases and J 8 bases; bases outside gene matches: 11. This CDR3 is CASMTRDRGFDEQFF. In nucleotides, the CDR3 is TGTGCCAGCATGACCCGGGACAGGGGTTTCGATGAGCAGTTCTTC.

The V gene is TRBV6-5, the J gene TRBJ1-1, with unresolved D. Germline V gene lookup returns CDR1 MNHEY and CDR2 SVGAGI. The CDR3 has 14 residues. V was clipped by 0 bases and J by 3 bases, with 8 bases between them. CDR3 sequence: CASSYSQSYTEAFF. The CDR3 DNA reads as TGTGCCAGCAGTTACTCGCAGTCCTACACTGAAGCTTTCTTT.

The genes are TRBV6-6 and TRBJ2-5, with D tentatively TRBD2 (5 bases). Trimming cost V 2 bases and J 3 bases, with 13 bases left between them. The CDR3 runs 15 residues. Germline V CDR1 and CDR2: MNHNY, SVGAGI (reference sequence). The CDR3 loop reads CASSYVEGYEETQYF. As DNA, the CDR3 is TGTGCCAGCAGTTACGTTGAGGGATACGAAGAGACCCAGTACTTC.

This chain uses TRBV5-1 with TRBJ1-1; TRBD1 matches 8 bases. The ends lost 4 bases at V and 1 base at J; junction bases unmatched: 6. The length of the CDR3 is 15 residues. Germline V lookup: CDR1 SGHRS, CDR2 YFSETQ. The CDR3 is CASSQGQGGNTEAFF. CDR3 DNA sequence: TGCGCCAGCAGCCAAGGACAGGGCGGGAACACTGAAGCTTTCTTT.

The chain carries TRBV7-6 and TRBJ2-3; 9 bases are shared with TRBD1. The trim removed 0 bases at V and 5 bases at J, leaving 3 bases unmatched. This CDR3 contains 15 residues. The germline CDR1 and CDR2 sequences are SGHVS and FNYEAQ. The DNA of the CDR3 is TGTGCCAGCAGCTTAGCACAGGGGGCGGGAGATACGCAGTATTTT. Protein product: CASSLAQGAGDTQYF.

CDR3 residues: CASSRQDNQPQHF. The CDR3 bases are TGCGCCAGCAGCCGACAGGACAATCAGCCCCAGCATTTT. The chain is built from TRBV10-2 and TRBJ1-5; tentatively, D is TRBD1 (6 bases). Germline V gene lookup returns CDR1 WSHSY and CDR2 SAAADI. The CDR3 consists of 13 residues. Trimming cost V 6 bases and J 3 bases, with 9 bases left between them.

J is TRBJ2-1 and V is TRBV6-1; D is unresolved. The germline V and J ends were trimmed by 6 bases and 7 bases, with 10 bases remaining between them. The CDR3 is 12 residues long. CDR1 and CDR2 (germline): MNHNS, SASEGT. The chain's CDR3 is CASRATPNEQFF. The CDR3 DNA is TGTGCCAGCAGGGCGACACCAAATGAGCAGTTCTTC.

The CDR3 spells CASSSDRAREAFF. In DNA form, the CDR3 reads TGTGCCAGCAGCTCGGACAGGGCGAGGGAGGCTTTCTTT. The chain joins TRBV5-6 to TRBJ1-1, with TRBD1 identical over 8 bases. J gave up 11 bases and V 3 bases, and 9 bases lay outside the gene matches. The CDR3 sequence is 13 residues long. Looked up from germline, CDR1 is SGHDT and CDR2 is YYEEEE.

This chain links TRBV19 with TRBJ1-1; 7 bases are shared with TRBD1. Unmatched junction bases numbered 4, after V lost 5 bases and J lost 1 base. This CDR3 is 14 amino acids long. Germline CDR1 is LNHDA and CDR2 is SQIVND (reference sequence). CDR3 sequence (DNA): TGTGCCAGTAGTCTATGGGACAGGAACACTGAAGCTTTCTTT. Amino acids: CASSLWDRNTEAFF.

CDR3 sequence (DNA): TGTGCCAGCAGCTTGGAGGCTAGCGGGAAAAACACCGGGGAGCTGTTTTTT. The encoded protein is CASSLEASGKNTGELFF. V gene TRBV5-4 combines with J gene TRBJ2-2; 9 positions agree with TRBD2. Germline trimming cut 0 bases from V and 2 bases from J; bases unmatched to any gene: 5. The germline CDR1 and CDR2 sequences are SGHNT and YYREEE (reference sequence). CDR3 length: 17 residues.

The chain joins TRBV11-2 to TRBJ1-2; TRBD1 agrees at 9 bases. Germline V gives CDR1 SGHAT, CDR2 FQNNGV. The ends lost 6 bases at V and 3 bases at J; junction bases unmatched: 8. CDR3 length: 15 residues. In nucleotides, the CDR3 is TGTGCCAGCAGACCCTTCCGGGACAGGGACTATGGCTACACCTTC. Amino acid sequence: CASRPFRDRDYGYTF.

J is TRBJ2-3 and V is TRBV5-6; TRBD2 agrees at 10 bases. This CDR3 is 14 amino acids long. J was trimmed by 4 bases and V by 2 bases; bases with no gene match: 1. CDR1 is SGHDT, CDR2 YYEEEE, per germline. The CDR3: CASSLAGGPDTQYF. DNA of the CDR3: TGTGCCAGCAGCTTAGCGGGGGGGCCAGATACGCAGTATTTT. The full variable domain, completed using reference TRBV5-6 and TRBJ2-3, is DAGVTQSPTHLIKTRGQQVTLRCSPKSGHDTVSWYQQALGQGPQFIFQYYEEEERQRGNFPDRFSGHQFPNYSSELNVNALLLGDSALYLCASSLAGGPDTQYFGPGTRLTVL.

The chain is built from TRBV19 and TRBJ1-5, with D possibly being TRBD1 (5 bases). Germline V gene lookup returns CDR1 LNHDA and CDR2 SQIVND (reference sequence). This CDR3 contains 15 residues. V was cut by 4 bases and J by 0 bases, with 10 bases left in between. This CDR3 reads CASSTRVYSNQPQHF. In DNA, the CDR3 is TGTGCCAGTAGTACCAGGGTTTATAGCAATCAGCCCCAGCATTTT.

V usage is TRBV14 and J usage is TRBJ2-2; D is perhaps TRBD2 (6 bases). Germline assignment: CDR1 SGHDN and CDR2 FVKESK. Trimming removed 0 bases from V and 5 bases from J, with 13 bases in between. The CDR3 extends over 16 amino acids. As DNA, the CDR3 is TGTGCCAGCAGCCAAGATAGGGGACTGGCGACCGGGGAGCTGTTTTTT. Translated, it gives CASSQDRGLATGELFF.

This chain links TRBV7-9 with TRBJ1-1, with a tentative D call TRBD1 (5 bases). The CDR3 covers 13 residues. Germline loops: CDR1 SEHNR, CDR2 FQNEAQ (reference sequence). Trimming took 3 bases from V and 3 from J, leaving 8 bases between them. CDR3 residues: CASSLTAYTEAFF. The CDR3 DNA reads TGTGCCAGCAGCTTGACAGCTTACACTGAAGCTTTCTTT.

The V call is TRBV9, the J call TRBJ2-2; 14 bases line up with TRBD2. After removal of 3 bases from V and 3 bases from J, the junction contained 4 bases not matched to a gene. Germline CDR1 reads SGDLS; CDR2 reads YYNGEE. The CDR3 consists of 17 residues. The CDR3 region is CASSAGTSGRHTGELFF. In nucleotides, the CDR3 is TGTGCCAGCAGCGCTGGGACTAGCGGGAGACACACCGGGGAGCTGTTTTTT.

The chain has TRBV29-1 and TRBJ1-3, with D tentatively TRBD1 (5 bases). Germline-derived CDR1 and CDR2 are SQVTM and ANQGSEA. The CDR3 consists of 8 residues. Trimming took off 4 bases at V and 15 bases at J, with 7 bases between the two ends. CDR3 loop: CSVGQGYF. CDR3 DNA sequence: TGCAGCGTTGGGCAGGGATATTTT.

This chain links TRBV6-1 with TRBJ1-1, with TRBD1 as a possible D gene (5 bases). The CDR3 totals 13 residues. Germline V gives CDR1 MNHNS, CDR2 SASEGT. V lost 7 bases and J 7 bases, leaving 16 bases between the germline ends. CDR3 protein: CASTSSGGGEAFF. CDR3 bases: TGTGCCAGCACCTCTTCGGGGGGGGGTGAAGCTTTCTTT.

This sequence joins TRBV5-4 and TRBJ2-2; D may be TRBD1 (7 bases). The CDR3 length is 17 residues. The germline V gene has CDR1 SGHNT and CDR2 YYREEE (reference sequence). With 0 bases removed from V and 3 bases from J, the gap between germline ends came to 15 bases. CDR3 sequence: CASSLDYGRGDTGELFF. In DNA, the CDR3 is TGTGCCAGCAGCTTGGATTATGGCAGGGGGGACACCGGGGAGCTGTTTTTT.

The chain carries TRBV29-1 and TRBJ1-2; possibly TRBD1 for D (6 bases). CDR3 length: 11 amino acids. Germline values: CDR1 SQVTM, CDR2 ANQGSEA. V gave up 6 bases and J gave up 4 bases, with 9 bases separating them. The CDR3 loop is CSVRTAYGYTF. DNA of the CDR3: TGCAGCGTCAGGACAGCCTATGGCTACACCTTC.

This CDR3 reads CASDRGTGSINEQFF. CDR3 DNA sequence: TGTGCCAGCGATCGCGGGACAGGGTCAATCAATGAGCAGTTCTTC. This rearrangement joins TRBV6-1 to TRBJ2-1; 9 nucleotides match TRBD1. The CDR3 sequence is 15 residues long. With V trimmed by 8 bases and J by 6 bases, 11 bases remained unmatched. The germline CDR1 and CDR2 sequences are MNHNS and SASEGT.

The chain combines TRBV5-1 with TRBJ1-2; possible D gene TRBD1, 5 bases. The V gene lost 1 base and the J gene lost 2 bases, with 9 bases spanning the gap. Germline-derived CDR1 and CDR2 are SGHRS and YFSETQ. The CDR3 runs 14 residues. CDR3 region: CASSLSGGNYGYTF. CDR3 DNA sequence: TGCGCCAGCAGCTTGTCCGGGGGGAACTATGGCTACACCTTC.

The chain recombines TRBV6-1 with TRBJ2-5; 10 bases agree with TRBD1. Losses at the gene ends were 1 base for V and 1 base for J; bases not matched to a gene: 3. CDR1 is MNHNS and CDR2 is SASEGT in the germline V gene. The CDR3 covers 16 residues. The CDR3 DNA is TGTGCCAGCAGTGAAGGAAGGACAGGGGGCCAAGAGACCCAGTACTTC. Translation gives CASSEGRTGGQETQYF.